This T cell receptor beta chain derives from a study of blood T cell repertoires in COVID-19. Study background: The United States, Italy and Spain supplied acute and convalescent COVID-19 samples. PBMCs, B-cell-depleted T cells, or T cells were the source of the cDNA or gDNA that made up the material.

Germline CDR1 GTSNPN, CDR2 SVGIG (reference sequence). Trimming stripped 5 bases from V and 1 base from J, with 12 bases between. The CDR3 spans 14 residues. Per the original data handling: Cell counts per sample came from amplifying reference gene primers. Data came from immunoSEQ multiplex PCR; TCRdb stores just in-frame clones and leaves some out. D and trimming were read from the DNA, whereas the V and J calls and clone size are those reported in that table. The table shows 65,000 to 75,000 clones, with around 83% occurring only once. Material: peripheral blood. The rearrangement joins TRBV30 to TRBJ1-3; no clear D gene. This clonotype was sampled from a woman of 80 years or more with acute or convalescent COVID-19. DNA of the CDR3: TGTGCCTGGCGCCCCCACGGGTCTGGAAACACCATATATTTT. Encoded protein: CAWRPHGSGNTIYF.